The 2 T cell receptor beta chains below were found in one sample sequenced in a study of CD8+ T cells in alopecia areata. Extracted RNA was reverse transcribed into cDNA, the sequencing template. TCRdb's copy holds only in-frame clones and misses some; the assay was immunoSEQ multiplex PCR. The sample consists of 250,000 or so clones, roughly two thirds of them appearing once. The sample was CD4+ T cells sorted from blood, taken at week 0. These receptors were collected from a human donor with alopecia areata.

The rearrangement joins TRBV9 to TRBJ2-5; no clear D. Germline loops: CDR1 SGDLS, CDR2 YYNGEE. The CDR3 consists of 15 residues. V was pared by 0 bases and J by 2 bases, with 11 bases between. The CDR3 DNA reads as TGTGCCAGCAGCGTAGAAGGTTACAGACAAGAGACCCAGTACTTC. Protein sequence: CASSVEGYRQETQYF.

The table lists this clone with a count of one. This chain joins TRBV29-1 and TRBJ1-1; D not certain. This CDR3 comprises 13 residues. Germline CDR1 SQVTM, CDR2 ANQGSEA. The V end was cut by 7 bases, the J end by 0 bases, with 12 bases between. The CDR3 region has the DNA TGCAGCGCCGAGGACCATATGAACACTGAAGCTTTCTTT. Its protein product is CSAEDHMNTEAFF. Filled out from reference TRBV29-1 and TRBJ1-1, the complete variable domain reads SAVISQKPSRDICQRGTSLTIQCQVDSQVTMMFWYRQQPGQSLTLIATANQGSEATYESGFVIDKFPISRPNLTFSTLTVSNMSPEDSSIYLCSAEDHMNTEAFFGQGTRLTVV.